The 20 T cell receptor beta chains in this list originate from one sample, sequenced in a study of radiotherapy plus CTLA-4 blockade in lung cancer. Here immunoSEQ multiplex PCR was the method, and the copy in TCRdb shows in-frame clones only, minus some. The sample consists of roughly 90,000 clones, 60% to 80% of them appearing once. Sequences were derived from peripheral blood, sampled from a patient treated with radiotherapy plus ipilimumab. The receptors originated from a human donor with non-small cell lung cancer that progressed on radiotherapy plus ipilimumab.

The chain joins TRBV5-8 to TRBJ2-7, with 7 bases lining up with TRBD2. The germline V gene encodes CDR1 SGHTS and CDR2 YDEGEE. V shed 0 bases, J shed 4 bases, and the junction held 4 bases outside the gene matches. The CDR3 has 14 amino acids. The DNA for the CDR3 is TGTGCCAGCAGCTTGGCCGGGGGGTTGTACGAGCAGTACTTC. Amino acids: CASSLAGGLYEQYF.

The chain joins TRBV15 to TRBJ2-7, with 8 bases identical to TRBD1. This CDR3 region has 15 residues. Germline values: CDR1 LNHNV, CDR2 YYDKDF (reference sequence). V dropped 2 bases and J dropped 5; count of bases not matched to a gene: 8. CDR3 region: CATSRTLDRDHEQYF. The CDR3 DNA is TGTGCCACCAGCAGAACACTGGACAGGGACCACGAGCAGTACTTC.

A single count supports this clone. The gene calls are TRBV27 and TRBJ2-1; D is perhaps TRBD1 or TRBD2 (5 bases each). Germline V lookup: CDR1 MNHEY, CDR2 SMNVEV (reference sequence). The CDR3 length is 13 residues. V was trimmed by 2 bases and J by 5 bases, leaving 7 bases between them. DNA for the CDR3: TGTGCCAGCAGTTTAGGGACGGACAATGAGCAGTTCTTC. Protein product: CASSLGTDNEQFF.

The CDR3 DNA reads as TGTGCCAGCAGCTTGCCAGGGATTTATGGCTACACCTTC. This gives the protein CASSLPGIYGYTF. The chain carries TRBV5-6 and TRBJ1-2; tentatively, D is TRBD1 (5 bases). V gave up 1 base and J gave up 5 bases, with 9 bases separating them. The length of the CDR3 is 13 residues. Germline V lookup: CDR1 SGHDT, CDR2 YYEEEE. Full variable domain (remainder filled in from reference TRBV5-6 and TRBJ1-2): DAGVTQSPTHLIKTRGQQVTLRCSPKSGHDTVSWYQQALGQGPQFIFQYYEEEERQRGNFPDRFSGHQFPNYSSELNVNALLLGDSALYLCASSLPGIYGYTFGSGTRLTVV.

This clone was detected a few times. V usage is TRBV7-2 and J usage is TRBJ2-7; D gene uncertain. Trimming took off 4 bases at V and 5 bases at J, with 21 bases between the two ends. The CDR3 has 16 residues. Germline values: CDR1 SGHTA, CDR2 FQGNSA. The CDR3 spells CASSSPQGIGSNEQYF. CDR3 DNA sequence: TGTGCCAGCAGCTCCCCCCAAGGGATTGGTAGTAACGAGCAGTACTTC.

This clone is judged medium-sized. The chain has TRBV28 and TRBJ2-7, with D perhaps being TRBD1 or TRBD2 (7 bases each). The CDR3 spans 12 residues. V gave up 7 bases and J gave up 4 bases, with 11 bases separating them. Germline V gene lookup returns CDR1 MDHEN and CDR2 SYDVKM. CDR3 loop: CASTQGGYEQYF. For the CDR3, the DNA is TGTGCCAGCACCCAGGGGGGGTACGAGCAGTACTTC.

This chain links TRBV11-2 with TRBJ2-5, with D perhaps TRBD1 or TRBD2 (6 bases each). This CDR3 is 13 amino acids long. Germline CDR1 SGHAT, CDR2 FQNNGV. Trimming took 4 bases from V and 5 from J, leaving 11 bases between them. DNA for the CDR3: TGTGCCAGCAGCTCCCCGGGGGCCGAGACCCAGTACTTC. Translated: CASSSPGAETQYF.

This clone occurred a few times. DNA of the CDR3: TGTGCCAGCAGTTACTCCTCATCCTACGAGCAGTACTTC. It yields the protein CASSYSSSYEQYF. The chain recombines TRBV6-5 with TRBJ2-7; D remains ambiguous. Germline loops: CDR1 MNHEY, CDR2 SVGAGI. The CDR3 contains 13 residues. V was shortened by 0 bases and J by 1 base, with 4 bases between the two germline ends.

V usage is TRBV6-1 and J usage is TRBJ2-3; 10 nucleotides align to TRBD2. Germline CDR1 is MNHNS and CDR2 is SASEGT. The V and J ends lost 3 bases and 5 bases, in that order; junction bases with no gene match: 5. The CDR3 loop spans 15 amino acids. The CDR3 reads CASSESGGDGDTQYF. In DNA, the CDR3 is TGTGCCAGCAGTGAGAGCGGGGGGGATGGAGATACGCAGTATTTT.

This chain links TRBV28 with TRBJ2-7; D may be TRBD1 (5 bases). This CDR3 region has 15 residues. Between the trimmed V and J ends, which lost 2 bases and 9 bases, there was a span of 20 bases. Germline loops: CDR1 MDHEN, CDR2 SYDVKM. The CDR3 loop is CASSLDQGSSGGQYF. DNA for the CDR3: TGTGCCAGCAGTTTAGACCAGGGCTCCTCAGGCGGGCAGTACTTC.

The chain carries TRBV27 and TRBJ1-2; the match to TRBD1 covers 7 bases. There are 15 residues in the CDR3. V was clipped by 0 bases and J by 4 bases; unmatched bases: 5. Germline V gives CDR1 MNHEY, CDR2 SMNVEV (reference sequence). CDR3 DNA: TGTGCCAGCAGTTTATCGCCAGGGGGGGGCTATGGCTACACCTTC. Amino acids: CASSLSPGGGYGYTF.

V gene TRBV28 combines with J gene TRBJ1-2; D unresolved. Germline-derived CDR1 and CDR2 are MDHEN and SYDVKM. V gave up 8 bases and J gave up 7 bases, with 20 bases separating them. CDR3 length equals 14 residues. The CDR3 DNA reads as TGTGCCAGCCGACAAGGGAGTTTAAGGTTTGGCTACACCTTC. This sequence encodes CASRQGSLRFGYTF.

This rearrangement joins TRBV19 to TRBJ1-2; D perhaps matches TRBD1 (5 bases). The germline V and J ends were trimmed by 9 bases and 4 bases, with 18 bases remaining between them. Germline V CDR1 and CDR2: LNHDA, SQIVND (reference sequence). This CDR3 comprises 14 residues. The CDR3 region is CASLQNGAGYGYTF. The CDR3 bases are TGTGCCAGCCTCCAAAACGGGGCGGGCTATGGCTACACCTTC. The entire variable domain, with the rest obtained from reference TRBV19 and TRBJ1-2, is as follows: DGGITQSPKYLFRKEGQNVTLSCEQNLNHDAMYWYRQDPGQGLRLIYYSQIVNDFQKGDIAEGYSVSREKKESFPLTVTSAQKNPTAFYLCASLQNGAGYGYTFGSGTRLTVV.

This clone has only a few counts. This chain joins TRBV6-5 and TRBJ2-2; 9 bases map to TRBD1. Losses at the gene ends were 1 base for V and 1 base for J; bases not matched to a gene: 1. Germline V gene data show CDR1 as MNHEY and CDR2 as SVGAGI. The CDR3 has 16 amino acids. The CDR3 sequence is CASSYWDRVNTGELFF. Here the CDR3 DNA reads TGTGCCAGCAGTTACTGGGACAGGGTGAACACCGGGGAGCTGTTTTTT.

The CDR3 region is CASSPTSGTYNEQFF. CDR3 coding DNA: TGTGCCAGCAGCCCTACTAGCGGCACCTACAATGAGCAGTTCTTC. V usage is TRBV2 and J usage is TRBJ2-1; 8 positions match TRBD2. Germline CDR1 reads SNHLY; CDR2 reads FYNNEI. V shed 6 bases and J 2 bases; nucleotides not matched to a gene: 6. The CDR3 contains 15 residues. Based on the CDR3 plus reference TRBV2 and TRBJ2-1, the full variable domain is EPEVTQTPSHQVTQMGQEVILRCVPISNHLYFYWYRQILGQKVEFLVSFYNNEISEKSEIFDDQFSVERPDGSNFTLKIRSTKLEDSAMYFCASSPTSGTYNEQFFGPGTRLTVL.

The CDR3 bases are TGTGCCAGCAGCTTAGCACAGGGGCCCTATGGCTACACCTTC. Protein: CASSLAQGPYGYTF. This chain uses TRBV7-9 with TRBJ1-2, with 7 bases lining up with TRBD1. The V segment lost 0 bases and the J segment 4 bases; nucleotides outside the gene matches: 2. CDR3 length: 14 amino acids. Germline V gene lookup returns CDR1 SEHNR and CDR2 FQNEAQ (reference sequence).

The chain uses TRBV4-1 and TRBJ2-7; 8 bases are shared with TRBD1. Trimming took 4 bases from V and 1 from J; bases not matched to a gene: 3. From germline, CDR1 is MGHRA and CDR2 YSYEKL. The CDR3 is made up of 14 amino acids. The CDR3 DNA reads as TGCGCCAGCAGCCCCGGGACAGGTTCCTACGAGCAGTACTTC. It codes for CASSPGTGSYEQYF.

The rearrangement links TRBV7-9 to TRBJ2-7; D call uncertain. Trimming removed 4 bases from V and 0 bases from J, with 7 bases in between. In germline, CDR1 is SEHNR, CDR2 FQNEAQ (reference sequence). The CDR3 runs 13 residues. The CDR3 DNA follows: TGTGCCAGCAGCTACTTTGACTCCTACGAGCAGTACTTC. Its translation: CASSYFDSYEQYF.

This clone came up a few times. The rearrangement joins TRBV7-3 to TRBJ1-1, with 7 positions matching TRBD1. With V trimmed by 5 bases and J by 3 bases, 3 bases remained unmatched. There are 13 residues in the CDR3. Germline V gives CDR1 SGHTA, CDR2 FQGTGA. The CDR3 sequence: CASSDTGDTEAFF. The CDR3 DNA reads TGTGCCAGCAGCGATACAGGGGACACTGAAGCTTTCTTT.

The chain uses TRBV27 and TRBJ2-1, with 16 bases identical to TRBD2. CDR1 and CDR2 (germline): MNHEY, SMNVEV (reference sequence). The CDR3 consists of 15 residues. V shed 7 bases, J shed 7 bases, and the junction held 4 bases outside the gene matches. CDR3 in amino acids: CASTGLAGGQNEQFF. The CDR3, as DNA: TGTGCCAGCACGGGACTAGCGGGAGGGCAAAATGAGCAGTTCTTC.